In its sample, the clone carrying this T cell receptor beta chain was seen once. Its matching antigen is unknown. Germline values: CDR1 SGHTA, CDR2 FQGNSA. The CDR3 contains 14 residues. V lost 5 bases, J lost 3 bases, and 5 bases stayed unmatched. UMIs and sample barcodes were carried by the TCR alpha and TCR beta cDNA libraries that 5'RACE produced using constant-segment primers. TCRdb called the 5' RACE reads again in MiXCR, with one record for every CDR3 protein. The table has about 190,000 distinct CDR3 sequences, over 20% seen once. This entry is derived from a study of T-cell memory formation after mild COVID-19. Whole-study results and caveats: Cross-reactive memory seemingly joined, as some responding clones were found in pre-infection memory. Contracting clones, day 15 to 85, had balanced CD4/CD8, and later expanders favored CD4+.

The chain recombines TRBV7-2 with TRBJ1-2, with 8 nucleotides matching TRBD1. Specimen: PBMCs or a T cell subset sorted from them (not recorded which). The receptor was isolated from an adult woman who had mild COVID-19 (a few samples of this study predate the infection). Cell type and time point are not known. The CDR3 loop is CASSTYRGDYGYTF. In nucleotides, the CDR3 is TGTGCCAGCAGCACCTACAGGGGGGACTATGGCTACACCTTC.